The following is a T cell receptor beta chain sequence with its context. The sample comes from a study of immune characterization of retroperitoneal liposarcoma. TCRdb independently ran MiXCR on the PCR reads; one entry per CDR3 protein. Of about 10,000 distinct CDR3 sequences listed, roughly a third are singletons. The CDR3 is made up of 16 amino acids. J gave up 6 bases and V 5 bases, and 9 bases lay outside the gene matches. The germline gives CDR1 MRHNA, CDR2 SNTAGT. This sequence originates from a male donor with retroperitoneal liposarcoma. The V and J genes are TRBV6-4 and TRBJ2-1, with 11 bases aligning to TRBD2. The sequenced sample consisted of tumor tissue. The CDR3 reads CASSSVAGGPANEQFF. CDR3 DNA sequence: TGTGCCAGCAGTTCAGTAGCGGGAGGGCCGGCCAATGAGCAGTTCTTC.